This T cell receptor beta chain was documented in a study of CD8 T cells in ankylosing spondylitis. Study results and caveats: Blood of patients with ankylosing spondylitis appeared to be characterized by a TCR beta motif of about 8 highly homologous variants.

On this clonotype: What it binds is unknown.

The V gene lost 4 bases and the J gene lost 8 bases, with 15 bases spanning the gap. The CDR3 has 14 residues. From germline, CDR1 is SGHVS and CDR2 FQNEAQ. TCRdb redid the calling of the 5' RACE reads with MiXCR, one entry per CDR3 protein. This table holds fewer than 400,000 distinct CDR3 sequences, less than 10% found once. The sequence came from a male donor with ankylosing spondylitis. Sequenced sample: blood, either unsorted or a sorted T cell fraction (not recorded which). The chain employs TRBV7-8 and TRBJ2-4; unclear D gene. The CDR3 DNA reads TGTGCCAGCAGCTCGGGTATGATGGCACACATTCAGTACTTC. This sequence encodes CASSSGMMAHIQYF.